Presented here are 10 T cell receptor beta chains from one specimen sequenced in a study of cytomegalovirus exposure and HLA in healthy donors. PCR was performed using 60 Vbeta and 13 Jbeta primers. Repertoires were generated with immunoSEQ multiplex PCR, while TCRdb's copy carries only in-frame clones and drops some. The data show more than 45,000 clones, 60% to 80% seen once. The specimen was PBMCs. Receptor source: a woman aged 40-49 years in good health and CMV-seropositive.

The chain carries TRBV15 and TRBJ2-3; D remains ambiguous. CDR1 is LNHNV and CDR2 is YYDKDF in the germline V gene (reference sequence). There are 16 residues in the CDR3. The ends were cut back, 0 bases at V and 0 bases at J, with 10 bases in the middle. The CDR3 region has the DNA TGTGCCACCAGCAGAGATAGAGGATCTAGCACAGATACGCAGTATTTT. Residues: CATSRDRGSSTDTQYF.

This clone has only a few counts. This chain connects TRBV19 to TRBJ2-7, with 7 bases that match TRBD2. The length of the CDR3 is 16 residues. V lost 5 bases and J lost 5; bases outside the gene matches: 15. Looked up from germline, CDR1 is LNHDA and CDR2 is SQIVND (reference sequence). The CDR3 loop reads CASSQRLASVGHEQYF. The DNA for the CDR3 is TGTGCCAGTAGTCAACGACTAGCTTCAGTCGGGCACGAGCAGTACTTC. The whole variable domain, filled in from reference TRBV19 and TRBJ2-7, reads DGGITQSPKYLFRKEGQNVTLSCEQNLNHDAMYWYRQDPGQGLRLIYYSQIVNDFQKGDIAEGYSVSREKKESFPLTVTSAQKNPTAFYLCASSQRLASVGHEQYFGPGTRLTVT.

DNA for the CDR3: TGTGCCAGCAGCAGTTCGGGGGATGGCTACACCTTC. Its translation is CASSSSGDGYTF. The V gene is TRBV6-1, the J gene TRBJ1-2, with D possibly TRBD1 on 5 matching bases. This CDR3 has 12 residues. Per the germline V gene, CDR1 is MNHNS and CDR2 is SASEGT. V was trimmed by 6 bases and J by 6 bases, leaving 11 bases between them.

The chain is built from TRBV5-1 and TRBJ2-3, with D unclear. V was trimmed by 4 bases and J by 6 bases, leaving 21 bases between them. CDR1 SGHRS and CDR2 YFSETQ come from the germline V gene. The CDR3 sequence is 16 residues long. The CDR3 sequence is CASSPHSGSRPDTQYF. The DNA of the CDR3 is TGCGCCAGCAGCCCCCACTCCGGGTCCCGACCCGATACGCAGTATTTT.

The CDR3 loop is CASSDSSYEQYF. The CDR3 region has the DNA TGTGCCAGCTCTGACAGTTCCTACGAGCAGTACTTC. The chain recombines TRBV7-2 with TRBJ2-7, with D perhaps TRBD1 (5 bases). The CDR3 runs to 12 residues. Germline values: CDR1 SGHTA, CDR2 FQGNSA. The V and J ends lost 8 bases and 1 base respectively, with 9 bases between them.

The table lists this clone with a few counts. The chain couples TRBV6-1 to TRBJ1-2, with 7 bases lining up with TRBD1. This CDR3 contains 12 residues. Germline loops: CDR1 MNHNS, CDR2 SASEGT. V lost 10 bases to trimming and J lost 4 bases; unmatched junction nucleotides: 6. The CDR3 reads CAISGQRYGYTF. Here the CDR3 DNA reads TGTGCCATCTCGGGACAGCGCTATGGCTACACCTTC.

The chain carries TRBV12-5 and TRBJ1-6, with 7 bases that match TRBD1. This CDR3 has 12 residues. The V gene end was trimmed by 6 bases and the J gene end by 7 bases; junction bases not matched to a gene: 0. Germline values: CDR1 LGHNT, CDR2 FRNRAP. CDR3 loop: CASGQGNSPLHF. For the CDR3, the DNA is TGTGCTAGTGGACAGGGGAATTCACCCCTCCACTTT.

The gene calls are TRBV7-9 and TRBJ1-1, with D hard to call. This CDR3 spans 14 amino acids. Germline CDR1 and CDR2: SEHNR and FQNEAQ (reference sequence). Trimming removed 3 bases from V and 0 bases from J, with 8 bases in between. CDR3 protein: CASSLYRLNTEAFF. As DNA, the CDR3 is TGTGCCAGCAGCTTGTACAGATTGAACACTGAAGCTTTCTTT.

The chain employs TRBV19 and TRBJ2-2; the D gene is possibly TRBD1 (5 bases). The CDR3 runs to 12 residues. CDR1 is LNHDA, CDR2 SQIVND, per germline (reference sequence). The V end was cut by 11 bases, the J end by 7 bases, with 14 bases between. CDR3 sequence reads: CASKQAVGELFF. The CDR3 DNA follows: TGTGCCTCCAAACAGGCGGTCGGGGAGCTGTTTTTT.

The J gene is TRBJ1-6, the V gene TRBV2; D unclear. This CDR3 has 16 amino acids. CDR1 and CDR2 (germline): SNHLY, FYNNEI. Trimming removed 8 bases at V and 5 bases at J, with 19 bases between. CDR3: CASPSRDTEDNSPLHF. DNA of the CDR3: TGTGCCAGCCCGTCCCGAGACACAGAAGATAATTCACCCCTCCACTTT.